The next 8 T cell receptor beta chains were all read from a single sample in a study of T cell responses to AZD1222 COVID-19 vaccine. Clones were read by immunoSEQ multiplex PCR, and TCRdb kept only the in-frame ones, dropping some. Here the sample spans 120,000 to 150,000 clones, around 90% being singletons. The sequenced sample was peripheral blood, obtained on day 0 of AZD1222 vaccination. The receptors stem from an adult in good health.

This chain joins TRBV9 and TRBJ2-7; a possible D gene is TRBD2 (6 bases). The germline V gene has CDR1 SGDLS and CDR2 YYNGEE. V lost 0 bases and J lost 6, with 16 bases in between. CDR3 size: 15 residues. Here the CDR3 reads CASSVAAGAGLEQYF. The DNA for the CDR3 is TGTGCCAGCAGCGTAGCTGCAGGAGCGGGCCTCGAGCAGTACTTC.

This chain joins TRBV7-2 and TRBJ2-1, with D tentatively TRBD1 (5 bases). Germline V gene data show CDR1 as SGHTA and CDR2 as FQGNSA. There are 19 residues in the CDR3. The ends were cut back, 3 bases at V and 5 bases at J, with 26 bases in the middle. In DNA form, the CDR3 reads TGTGCCAGCAGCTTGCAGGGCCCATTGCGAACCGGTAGCCACAATGAGCAGTTCTTC. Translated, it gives CASSLQGPLRTGSHNEQFF.

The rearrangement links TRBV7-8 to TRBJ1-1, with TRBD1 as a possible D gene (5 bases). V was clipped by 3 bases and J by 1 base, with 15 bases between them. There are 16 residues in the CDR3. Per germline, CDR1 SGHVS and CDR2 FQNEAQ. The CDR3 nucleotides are TGTGCCAGCAGCTTGGGATCGGCAGGGTGGAACACTGAAGCTTTCTTT. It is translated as CASSLGSAGWNTEAFF.

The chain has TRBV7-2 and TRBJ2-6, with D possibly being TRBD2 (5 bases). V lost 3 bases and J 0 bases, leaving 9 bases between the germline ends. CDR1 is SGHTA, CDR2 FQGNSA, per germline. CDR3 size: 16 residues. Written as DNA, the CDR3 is TGTGCCAGCAGCTTGTCCGGAGGCTCTGGGGCCAACGTCCTGACTTTC. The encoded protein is CASSLSGGSGANVLTF.

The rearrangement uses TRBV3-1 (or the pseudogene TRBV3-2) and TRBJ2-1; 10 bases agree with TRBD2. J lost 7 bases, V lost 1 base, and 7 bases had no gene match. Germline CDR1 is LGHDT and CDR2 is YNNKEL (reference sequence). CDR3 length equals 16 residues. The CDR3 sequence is CASSQAPQRGGNEQFF. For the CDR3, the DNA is TGTGCCAGCAGCCAAGCCCCCCAGCGGGGGGGGAATGAGCAGTTCTTC.

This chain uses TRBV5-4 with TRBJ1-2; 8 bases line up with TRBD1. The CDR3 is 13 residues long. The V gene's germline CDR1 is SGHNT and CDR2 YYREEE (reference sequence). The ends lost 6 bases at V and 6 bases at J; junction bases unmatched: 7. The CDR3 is CASTWTGWDGYTF. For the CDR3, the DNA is TGTGCCAGCACCTGGACAGGGTGGGATGGCTACACCTTC.

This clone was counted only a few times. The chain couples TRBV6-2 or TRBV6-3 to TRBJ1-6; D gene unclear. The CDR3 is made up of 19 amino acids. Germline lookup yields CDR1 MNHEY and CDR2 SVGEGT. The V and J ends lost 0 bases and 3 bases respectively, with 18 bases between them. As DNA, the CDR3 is TGTGCCAGCAGTTACTCGAAGACCCGGGCCGCGGGCTATAATTCACCCCTCCACTTT. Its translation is CASSYSKTRAAGYNSPLHF.

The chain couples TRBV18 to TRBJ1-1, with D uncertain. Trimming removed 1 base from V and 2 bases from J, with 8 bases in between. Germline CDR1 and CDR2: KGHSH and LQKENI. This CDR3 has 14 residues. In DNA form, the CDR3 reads TGTGCCAGCTCACCACAGGAGAGCAACACTGAAGCTTTCTTT. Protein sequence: CASSPQESNTEAFF. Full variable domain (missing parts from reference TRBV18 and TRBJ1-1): NAGVMQNPRHLVRRRGQEARLRCSPMKGHSHVYWYRQLPEEGLKFMVYLQKENIIDESGMPKERFSAEFPKEGPSILRIQQVVRGDSAAYFCASSPQESNTEAFFGQGTRLTVV.